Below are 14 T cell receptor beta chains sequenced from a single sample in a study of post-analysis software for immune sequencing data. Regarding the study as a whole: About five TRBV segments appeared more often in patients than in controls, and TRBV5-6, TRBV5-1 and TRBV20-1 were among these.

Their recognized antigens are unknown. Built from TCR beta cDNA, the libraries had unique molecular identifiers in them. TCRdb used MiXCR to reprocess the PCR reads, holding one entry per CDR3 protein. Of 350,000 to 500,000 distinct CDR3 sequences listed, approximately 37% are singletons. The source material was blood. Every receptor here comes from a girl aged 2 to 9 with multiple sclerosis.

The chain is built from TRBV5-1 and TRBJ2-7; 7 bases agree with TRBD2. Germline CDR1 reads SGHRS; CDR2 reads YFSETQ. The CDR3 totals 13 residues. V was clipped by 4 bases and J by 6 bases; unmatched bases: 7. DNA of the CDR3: TGCGCCAGCAGCAAAACTAGCGTGGGCGAGCAGTACTTC. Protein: CASSKTSVGEQYF.

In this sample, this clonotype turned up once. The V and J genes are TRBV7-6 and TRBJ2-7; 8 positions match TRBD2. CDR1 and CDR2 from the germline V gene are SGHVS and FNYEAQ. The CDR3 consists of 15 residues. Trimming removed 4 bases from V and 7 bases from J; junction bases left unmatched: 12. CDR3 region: CASSSGLGHLGEQYF. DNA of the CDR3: TGTGCCAGCAGCTCGGGACTAGGACATCTTGGTGAGCAGTACTTC.

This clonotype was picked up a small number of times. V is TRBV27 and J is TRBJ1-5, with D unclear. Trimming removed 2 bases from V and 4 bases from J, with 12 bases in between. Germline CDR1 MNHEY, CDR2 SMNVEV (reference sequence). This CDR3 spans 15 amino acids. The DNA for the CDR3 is TGTGCCAGCAGTTTAGGTAGGGTTCGGAATCAGCCCCAGCATTTT. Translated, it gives CASSLGRVRNQPQHF.

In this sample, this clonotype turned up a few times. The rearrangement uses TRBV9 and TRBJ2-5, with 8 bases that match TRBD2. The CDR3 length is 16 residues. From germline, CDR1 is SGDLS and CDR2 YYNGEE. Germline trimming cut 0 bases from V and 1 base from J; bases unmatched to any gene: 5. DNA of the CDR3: TGTGCCAGCAGCGTAGGACCGCGGGGGGCCCAAGAGACCCAGTACTTC. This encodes CASSVGPRGAQETQYF.

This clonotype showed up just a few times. The CDR3, as DNA: TGTGCCAGCAGCTACGGACAGGGCGACTACGAGCAGTACTTC. Amino acid sequence: CASSYGQGDYEQYF. The rearrangement links TRBV3-1 to TRBJ2-7; 8 nucleotides align to TRBD1. The CDR3 runs to 14 residues. V was pared by 5 bases and J by 3 bases, with 6 bases of the junction left unmatched. Germline V gene lookup returns CDR1 LGHDT and CDR2 YNNKEL (reference sequence).

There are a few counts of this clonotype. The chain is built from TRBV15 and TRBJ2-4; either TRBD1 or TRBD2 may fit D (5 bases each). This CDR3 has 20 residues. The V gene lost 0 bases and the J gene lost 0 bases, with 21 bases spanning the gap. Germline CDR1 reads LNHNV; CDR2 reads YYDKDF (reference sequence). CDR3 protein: CATSRDRRTIPLLAKNIQYF. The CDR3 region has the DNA TGTGCCACCAGCAGAGATCGGAGGACAATTCCCCTTCTAGCCAAAAACATTCAGTACTTC. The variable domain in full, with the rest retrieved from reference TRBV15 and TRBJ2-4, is DAMVIQNPRYQVTQFGKPVTLSCSQTLNHNVMYWYQQKSSQAPKLLFHYYDKDFNNEADTPDNFQSRRPNTSFCFLDIRSPGLGDTAMYLCATSRDRRTIPLLAKNIQYFGAGTRLSVL.

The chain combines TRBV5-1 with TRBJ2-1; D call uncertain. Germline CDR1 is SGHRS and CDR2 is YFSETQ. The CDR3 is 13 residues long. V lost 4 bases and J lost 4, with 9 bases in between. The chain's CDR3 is CASSRDNYNEQFF. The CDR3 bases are TGCGCCAGCAGCAGGGATAATTACAATGAGCAGTTCTTC.

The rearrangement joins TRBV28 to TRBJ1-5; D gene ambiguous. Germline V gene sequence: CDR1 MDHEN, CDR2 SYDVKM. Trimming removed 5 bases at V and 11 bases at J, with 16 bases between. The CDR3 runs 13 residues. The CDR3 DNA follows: TGTGCCAGCAGTATTTTAGTAAACTCGGCCCAGCATTTT. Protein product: CASSILVNSAQHF.

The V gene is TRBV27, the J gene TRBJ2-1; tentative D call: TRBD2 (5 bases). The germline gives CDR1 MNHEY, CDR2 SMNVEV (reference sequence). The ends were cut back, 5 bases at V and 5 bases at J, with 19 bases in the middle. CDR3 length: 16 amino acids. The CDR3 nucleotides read TGTGCCAGCAGTGCTCTCCTAGCTTTGGGGAACAATGAGCAGTTCTTC. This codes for CASSALLALGNNEQFF.

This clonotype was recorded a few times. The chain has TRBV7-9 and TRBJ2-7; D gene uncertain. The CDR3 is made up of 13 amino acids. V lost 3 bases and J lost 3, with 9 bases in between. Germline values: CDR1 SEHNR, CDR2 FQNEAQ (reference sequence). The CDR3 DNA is TGTGCCAGCAGCTTTAACACGTTCTACGAGCAGTACTTC. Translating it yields CASSFNTFYEQYF.

The CDR3: CASSFSTGSDEKLFF. DNA for the CDR3: TGTGCCAGCAGTTTTTCGACAGGGTCGGATGAAAAACTGTTTTTT. The genes are TRBV12-3 or TRBV12-4 and TRBJ1-4, with 7 bases aligning to TRBD1. The CDR3 sequence is 15 residues long. Trimming removed 3 bases from V and 6 bases from J; junction bases left unmatched: 7.

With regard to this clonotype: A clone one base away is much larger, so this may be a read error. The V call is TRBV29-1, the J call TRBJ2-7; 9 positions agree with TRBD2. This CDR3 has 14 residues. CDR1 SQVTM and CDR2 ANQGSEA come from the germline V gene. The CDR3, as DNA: TGCAGCGTCTCGTTACTAGCGGGCTCCTACGGGCAGTACTTC. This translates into CSVSLLAGSYGQYF.

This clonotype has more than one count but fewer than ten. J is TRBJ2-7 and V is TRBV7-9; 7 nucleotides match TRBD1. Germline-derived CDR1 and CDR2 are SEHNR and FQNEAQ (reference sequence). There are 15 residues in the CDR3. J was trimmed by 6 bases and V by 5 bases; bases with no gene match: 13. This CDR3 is CASSPTGDGSSEQYF. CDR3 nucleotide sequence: TGTGCCAGCAGCCCCACAGGGGATGGGTCATCCGAGCAGTACTTC.

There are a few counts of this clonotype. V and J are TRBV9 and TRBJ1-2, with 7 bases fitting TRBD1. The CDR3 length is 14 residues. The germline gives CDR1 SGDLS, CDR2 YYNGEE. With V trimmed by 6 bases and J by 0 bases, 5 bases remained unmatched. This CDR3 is CASNNRGTNYGYTF. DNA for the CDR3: TGTGCCAGCAACAACAGGGGCACTAACTATGGCTACACCTTC.